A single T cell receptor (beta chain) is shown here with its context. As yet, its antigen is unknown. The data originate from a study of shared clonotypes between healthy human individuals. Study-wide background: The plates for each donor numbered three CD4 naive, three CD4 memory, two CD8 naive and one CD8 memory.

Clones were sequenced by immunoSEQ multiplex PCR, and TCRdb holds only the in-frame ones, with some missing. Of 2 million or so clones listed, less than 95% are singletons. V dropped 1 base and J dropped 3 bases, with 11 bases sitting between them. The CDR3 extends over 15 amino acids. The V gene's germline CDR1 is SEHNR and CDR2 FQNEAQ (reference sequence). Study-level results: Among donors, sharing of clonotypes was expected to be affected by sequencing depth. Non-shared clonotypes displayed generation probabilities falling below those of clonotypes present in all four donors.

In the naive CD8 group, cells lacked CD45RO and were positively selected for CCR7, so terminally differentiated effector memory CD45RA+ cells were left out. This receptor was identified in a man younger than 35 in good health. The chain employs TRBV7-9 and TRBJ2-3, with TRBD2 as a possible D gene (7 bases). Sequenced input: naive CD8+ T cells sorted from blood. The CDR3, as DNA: TGTGCCAGCAGCTTAGTAGGGGGGGCTACAGATACGCAGTATTTT. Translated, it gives CASSLVGGATDTQYF.